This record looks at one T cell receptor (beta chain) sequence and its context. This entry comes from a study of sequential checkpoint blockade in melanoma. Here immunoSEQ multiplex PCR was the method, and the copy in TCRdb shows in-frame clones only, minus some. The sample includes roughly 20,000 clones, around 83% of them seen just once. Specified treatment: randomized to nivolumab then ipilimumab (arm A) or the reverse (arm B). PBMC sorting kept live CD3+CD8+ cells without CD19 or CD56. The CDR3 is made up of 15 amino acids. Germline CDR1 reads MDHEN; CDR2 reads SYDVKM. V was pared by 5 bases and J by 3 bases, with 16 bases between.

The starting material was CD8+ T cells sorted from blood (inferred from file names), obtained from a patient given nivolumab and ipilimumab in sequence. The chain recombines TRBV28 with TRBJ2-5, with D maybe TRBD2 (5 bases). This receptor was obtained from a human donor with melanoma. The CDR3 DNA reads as TGTGCCAGCAGTCCAGAACTAGAGTTAGAAGAGACCCAGTACTTC. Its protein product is CASSPELELEETQYF.